Listed below are T cell receptor beta chains from one sample, sequenced in a study of cytomegalovirus exposure and HLA in healthy donors. Assay used: immunoSEQ multiplex PCR; TCRdb lists only in-frame clones, some missing. The repertoire consists of 100,000 to 150,000 clones, with around nine tenths occurring once and the leading ten covering 4% to 6.5%. Input material: PBMCs. The receptors here all came from a woman in her 30s in good health and CMV-seronegative. Each CDR3 is given with its conserved first and last residue. A D gene is named only where the DNA matches it firmly. The listing skips clone size in some rows; elsewhere it reads once, few, many or a size class.

v_call	d_call	j_call	clone_size	cdr3_nt	cdr3_aa
TRBV2	TRBD1	TRBJ1-1	NA	TGTGCCAGCAGGCAACAGGGGATGAACACTGAAGCTTTCTTT	CASRQQGMNTEAFF
TRBV28	NA	TRBJ1-6	NA	TGTGCCAGCAGTTTGGGGATAGGGGAAAATTCACCCCTCCACTTT	CASSLGIGENSPLHF
TRBV6-5	NA	TRBJ1-5	NA	TGTGCCACCGCTGCGGGGGGTAATCAGCCCCAGCATTTT	CATAAGGNQPQHF
TRBV30	TRBD1	TRBJ2-7	NA	TGTGCCTGGAGTACAGGGGGAACCGAGCAGTACTTC	CAWSTGGTEQYF
TRBV7-2	NA	TRBJ2-3	NA	TGTGCCAGCAGCCCCGGTCAGGGATTGGCAGATACGCAGTATTTT	CASSPGQGLADTQYF
TRBV29-1	TRBD1	TRBJ2-7	NA	TGCAGCGTTGATAGACAGGGACAAGGCTCCTACGAGCAGTACTTC	CSVDRQGQGSYEQYF
TRBV18	NA	TRBJ1-2	NA	TGTGCCAGCTCACCTAGGACAGAGGCCTATGGCTACACCTTC	CASSPRTEAYGYTF
TRBV19	NA	TRBJ2-1	NA	TGTGCCAGTAGTATAGCCAACAGATACAATGAGCAGTTCTTC	CASSIANRYNEQFF
TRBV7-9	NA	TRBJ2-2	once	TGTGCCAGCGGAGTAGCGGTGACCACCGGGGAGCTGTTTTTT	CASGVAVTTGELFF
TRBV6-5	NA	TRBJ2-7	NA	TGTGCCAGCAGTTACCAGCCGACAGTCTCCTACGAGCAGTACTTC	CASSYQPTVSYEQYF
TRBV2	NA	TRBJ2-3	NA	TGTGCCAGCCAACTAGGGCAGATCACAGATACGCAGTATTTT	CASQLGQITDTQYF
TRBV5-4	NA	TRBJ1-2	NA	TGTGCCAGCAGCTTGGATGGGCAGGGCAACTATGGCTACACCTTC	CASSLDGQGNYGYTF
TRBV27	NA	TRBJ1-2	NA	TGTGCCAGCAGCCCCGGACAGCGCTATGGCTACACCTTC	CASSPGQRYGYTF
TRBV7-9	TRBD1	TRBJ1-1	NA	TGTGCCAGCATCCGAATGCGCTACAGGGGGCAGAACACTGAAGCTTTCTTT	CASIRMRYRGQNTEAFF
TRBV5-5	TRBD2	TRBJ2-7	NA	TGTGCCAGCAGCTTCATGCCAGCGGGAGACTTTTACGAGCAGTACTTC	CASSFMPAGDFYEQYF
TRBV7-9	NA	TRBJ1-4	NA	TGTGCCAGCAGCTTGAGATCAACTAATGAAAAACTGTTTTTT	CASSLRSTNEKLFF
TRBV5-4	TRBD2	TRBJ2-1	NA	TGTGCCAGCAGCCCACTGGTAGCGGGAGGCCAGAGCTCCTACAATGAGCAGTTCTTC	CASSPLVAGGQSSYNEQFF
TRBV27	TRBD1	TRBJ1-3	few	TGTGCCAGCAGACGAGGGACAGGGGGCGAAGGAAACACCATATATTTT	CASRRGTGGEGNTIYF
TRBV11-3	TRBD1	TRBJ1-1	NA	TGTGCCAGCAGCTTAGGTGGGACAGGGGGAGAAGCTGAAGCTTTCTTT	CASSLGGTGGEAEAFF
TRBV5-5	NA	TRBJ2-2	NA	TGTGCCAGCAGCTTCAGGGGTGGGGGCATTCGCACCGGGGAGCTGTTTTTT	CASSFRGGGIRTGELFF
TRBV30	NA	TRBJ2-7	NA	TGTGCCTGGAGTGTTTGGGCTCGCGAGCAGTACTTC	CAWSVWAREQYF
TRBV2	NA	TRBJ2-6	NA	TGTGCCAGCATAGAGGGGGGGCTTTCTGGGGCCAACGTCCTGACTTTC	CASIEGGLSGANVLTF
TRBV4-1	NA	TRBJ1-2	NA	TGCGCCAGCAGCCAGCCCTCCGGTGCGGGGGACTATGGCTACACCTTC	CASSQPSGAGDYGYTF
TRBV18	TRBD1	TRBJ1-5	NA	TGTGCCAGCTCCAATGCCGGGACAGGGAGCAATCAGCCCCAGCATTTT	CASSNAGTGSNQPQHF
TRBV7-8	NA	TRBJ1-2	once	TGTGCCAGCAGCTTCGGCGGGGCTAGCGGCTACACCTTC	CASSFGGASGYTF
TRBV18	TRBD1	TRBJ2-7	NA	TGTGCCAGCTCACCAATTGAAGGGACAGCGAACTACGAGCAGTACTTC	CASSPIEGTANYEQYF
TRBV19	TRBD2	TRBJ2-5	NA	TGTGCCAGTAGCGGGAGGGCCAGGGAGACCCAGTACTTC	CASSGRARETQYF
TRBV4-1	TRBD1	TRBJ1-3	NA	TGCGCCAGCAGCCAAGGCCTGGACAGGGCCCTCTCTGGAAACACCATATATTTT	CASSQGLDRALSGNTIYF
TRBV6-5	NA	TRBJ1-5	NA	TGTGCCAGCCGGAGCAGGGAAAATCAGCCCCAGCATTTT	CASRSRENQPQHF
TRBV5-1	NA	TRBJ2-1	NA	TGCGCCAGCAGCGGGGCTAGCGTATCCTACAATGAGCAGTTCTTC	CASSGASVSYNEQFF